This TCR beta chain stems from a study of cytomegalovirus exposure and HLA in healthy donors. Findings of the study overall: Later analysis demonstrated an association between a missense DCLRE1C variant and TCR beta V- and J-gene trimming.

The PCR ran on 60 Vbeta and 13 Jbeta primers. Clones were sequenced by immunoSEQ multiplex PCR, and TCRdb holds only the in-frame ones, with some missing. This table holds 130,000 or so clones, about 74% found once. With regard to this clone: Its antigen is unknown.

After removal of 9 bases from V and 6 bases from J, the junction contained 11 bases not matched to a gene. Looked up from germline, CDR1 is MNHGY and CDR2 is SAAAGT. CDR3 length equals 14 residues. The sequence came from a woman aged 60-75 years in good health and CMV-seronegative. The sample comprised PBMCs. The V call is TRBV6-8, the J call TRBJ1-1, with TRBD1 matching over 9 bases. CDR3 in amino acids: CARSAHTGGPEAFF. DNA for the CDR3: TGTGCCAGAAGCGCACATACAGGGGGCCCTGAAGCTTTCTTT.